This TCR beta chain stems from a study of CD8 T cells in Susac syndrome. With random hexamers, roughly 0.5 to 1 ug RNA was reverse transcribed. The method of amplification for TCR beta CDR3 was immunoSEQ multiplex PCR, covering 54 Vbeta and 13 Jbeta. TCRdb analysed the immunoSEQ multiplex PCR reads with MiXCR anew, one entry per CDR3 protein. This repertoire shows roughly 140,000 distinct CDR3 sequences, roughly 95% found once; its top ten account for 0.13% to 0.15%. The germline V gene has CDR1 DFQATT and CDR2 SNEGSKA (reference sequence). The V segment lost 1 base and the J segment 1 base; nucleotides outside the gene matches: 17. This CDR3 region has 19 residues.

This rearrangement joins TRBV20-1 to TRBJ2-5, with TRBD2 matching over 8 bases. Input material: CD8+ T cells from PBMCs. The receptor was isolated from a human donor with multiple sclerosis. The CDR3 sequence is CSARVEGLMRGAFQETQYF. DNA of the CDR3: TGCAGTGCTAGAGTTGAAGGTTTAATGCGGGGGGCCTTCCAAGAGACCCAGTACTTC.